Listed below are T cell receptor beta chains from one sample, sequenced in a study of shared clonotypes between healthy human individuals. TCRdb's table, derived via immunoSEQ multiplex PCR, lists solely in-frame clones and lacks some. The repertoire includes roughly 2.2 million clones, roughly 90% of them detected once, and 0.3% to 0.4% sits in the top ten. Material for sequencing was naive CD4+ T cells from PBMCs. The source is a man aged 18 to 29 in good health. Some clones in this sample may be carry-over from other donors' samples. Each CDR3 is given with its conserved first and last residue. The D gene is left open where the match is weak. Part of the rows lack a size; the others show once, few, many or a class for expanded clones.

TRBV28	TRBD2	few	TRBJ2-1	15	CASSQLAGVSNEQFF	TGTGCCAGCAGTCAACTAGCGGGAGTTTCCAATGAGCAGTTCTTC
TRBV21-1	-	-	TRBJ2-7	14	CASTRDRLAYEQYF	TGTGCCAGCACCCGGGACAGATTAGCCTACGAGCAGTACTTC
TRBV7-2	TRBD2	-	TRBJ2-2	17	CASSGGLAGGGSGELFF	TGTGCCAGCAGCGGGGGACTAGCGGGAGGAGGCTCCGGGGAGCTGTTTTTT
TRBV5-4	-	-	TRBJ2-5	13	CASRIQGRETQYF	TGTGCCAGCCGAATTCAGGGTAGGGAGACCCAGTACTTC
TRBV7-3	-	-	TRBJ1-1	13	CASSLQGYTEAFF	TGTGCCAGCAGCCTCCAGGGGTACACTGAAGCTTTCTTT
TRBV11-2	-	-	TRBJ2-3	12	CASSPRPDTQYF	TGTGCCAGCAGCCCAAGGCCGGATACGCAGTATTTT
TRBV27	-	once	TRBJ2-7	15	CASSLGTARVGEQYF	TGTGCCAGCAGTTTAGGGACTGCCCGAGTCGGCGAGCAGTACTTC
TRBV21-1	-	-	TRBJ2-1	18	CASSKGNRRAGGDNEQFF	TGTGCCAGCAGCAAAGGAAATAGAAGAGCGGGAGGAGACAATGAGCAGTTCTTC
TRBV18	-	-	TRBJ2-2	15	CASSPTGTLYRELFF	TGTGCCAGCTCACCAACCGGGACCCTGTACCGGGAGCTGTTTTTT
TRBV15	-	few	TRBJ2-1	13	CATGDSATIEQFF	TGTGCCACCGGGGACTCTGCAACAATCGAGCAGTTCTTC
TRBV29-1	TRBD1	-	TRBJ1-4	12	CSGQGASEKLFF	TGCAGCGGACAGGGGGCTAGTGAAAAACTGTTTTTT
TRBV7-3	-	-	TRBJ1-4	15	CASSLRGRDNEKLFF	TGTGCCAGCAGCTTACGGGGGAGGGACAATGAAAAACTGTTTTTT
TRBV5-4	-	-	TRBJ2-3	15	CASSLAKGGTDTQYF	TGTGCCAGCAGCTTGGCCAAGGGGGGCACAGATACGCAGTATTTT
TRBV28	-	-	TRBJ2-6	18	CASSRGGTASSGANVLTF	TGTGCCAGCAGCCGAGGTGGGACGGCTAGCTCTGGGGCCAACGTCCTGACTTTC
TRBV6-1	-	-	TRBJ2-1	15	CASTQYLGRSDEQFF	TGTGCCAGCACCCAATACCTGGGGCGATCGGACGAGCAGTTCTTC
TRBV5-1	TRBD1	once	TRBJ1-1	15	CASSWIDRGNTEAFF	TGCGCCAGCAGCTGGATTGACAGGGGGAACACTGAAGCTTTCTTT
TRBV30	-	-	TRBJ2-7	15	CAWSGAADSSYEQYF	TGTGCCTGGAGTGGGGCAGCGGATTCTTCCTACGAGCAGTACTTC
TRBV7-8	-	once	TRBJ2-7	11	CASSFEHEQYF	TGTGCCAGCAGCTTTGAGCACGAGCAGTACTTC
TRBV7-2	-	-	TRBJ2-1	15	CASSLASSVGNEQFF	TGTGCCAGCAGCTTAGCGTCTAGCGTTGGCAATGAGCAGTTCTTC
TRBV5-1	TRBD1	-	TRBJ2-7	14	CASGQGPSSYEQYF	TGCGCCAGCGGACAGGGGCCGAGCTCCTACGAGCAGTACTTC
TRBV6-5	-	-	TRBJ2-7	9	CARPYEQYF	TGTGCCAGGCCCTACGAGCAGTACTTC
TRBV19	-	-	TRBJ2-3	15	CASKSRPSTTDTQYF	TGTGCCAGTAAGTCTCGTCCCTCCACGACAGATACGCAGTATTTT
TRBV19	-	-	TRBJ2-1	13	CASSIGTVQEQFF	TGTGCCAGTAGTATAGGAACAGTACAAGAGCAGTTCTTC
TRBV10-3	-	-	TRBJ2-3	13	CAISERSTDTQYF	TGTGCCATCAGTGAGCGTAGCACAGATACGCAGTATTTT
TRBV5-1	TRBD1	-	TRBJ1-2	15	CASSLAGTGGEGYTF	TGCGCCAGCAGCTTGGCCGGGACAGGGGGCGAAGGCTACACCTTC
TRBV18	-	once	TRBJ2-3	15	CASSPPGLVEDTQYF	TGTGCCAGCTCACCCCCGGGTCTTGTAGAAGATACGCAGTATTTT
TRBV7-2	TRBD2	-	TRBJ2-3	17	CASTWGGTVGSTDTQYF	TGTGCCAGCACCTGGGGGGGGACGGTCGGGAGCACAGATACGCAGTATTTT
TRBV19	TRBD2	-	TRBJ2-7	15	CASSSIPGGYYEQYF	TGTGCCAGTAGTTCAATTCCGGGGGGTTACTACGAGCAGTACTTC
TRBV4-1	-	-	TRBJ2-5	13	CASSQVTAETQYF	TGCGCCAGCAGCCAAGTAACAGCCGAGACCCAGTACTTC
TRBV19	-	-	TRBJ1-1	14	CASSIGGGNTEAFF	TGTGCCAGTAGTATCGGGGGCGGGAACACTGAAGCTTTCTTT
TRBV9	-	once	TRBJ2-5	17	CASSASQVSGVGETQYF	TGTGCCAGCAGCGCCTCTCAAGTGTCGGGAGTTGGAGAGACCCAGTACTTC
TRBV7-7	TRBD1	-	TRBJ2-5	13	CASSPRGPETQYF	TGTGCCAGCAGCCCCAGGGGGCCAGAGACCCAGTACTTC
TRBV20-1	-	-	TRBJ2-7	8	CSEGEQYF	TGCAGTGAAGGGGAGCAGTACTTC
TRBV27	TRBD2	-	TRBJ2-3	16	CASSLKTSGRVLTQYF	TGTGCCAGCAGTCTTAAGACTAGCGGGAGGGTCCTTACGCAGTATTTT
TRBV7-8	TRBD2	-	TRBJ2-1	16	CASSLVGGGVYNEQFF	TGTGCCAGCAGCTTAGTTGGGGGAGGGGTCTACAATGAGCAGTTCTTC
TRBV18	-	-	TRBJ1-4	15	CASSDMTGNNEKLFF	TGTGCCAGCTCGGATATGACAGGAAATAATGAAAAACTGTTTTTT
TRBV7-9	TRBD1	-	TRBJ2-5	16	CASASPLDRPRETQYF	TGTGCCAGCGCCTCCCCTCTGGACAGGCCTCGAGAGACCCAGTACTTC